The 29 T cell receptor beta chains below come from one sample, sequenced in a study of T cell repertoires in cytomegalovirus infection. From the reads, TCRdb called clonotypes with MiXCR, one entry per CDR3 protein. Of 200,000 or so distinct CDR3 sequences listed, 35% to 45% are singletons. Antigens for these TCRs are unknown. The starting material was CD8+ T cells from cultured PBMCs, obtained from culture after CMV antigen stimulation. These receptors all come from a human donor in good health (CMV status not recorded). Some clones in this sample may be carry-over from other donors' samples.

The CDR3 DNA reads TGTGCCAGCAGTGGGGCTTGGGACAATCAGCCCCAGCATTTT. Translating gives CASSGAWDNQPQHF. The chain couples TRBV2 to TRBJ1-5, with no clear D. CDR1 is SNHLY and CDR2 is FYNNEI in the germline V gene. This CDR3 is built from 14 residues. The V gene lost 4 bases and the J gene lost 3 bases, with 10 bases spanning the gap.

The chain couples TRBV7-4 to TRBJ2-1; D is unclear. The CDR3 has 13 residues. The germline V gene encodes CDR1 SGHVT and CDR2 SQSDAQ. V was pared by 4 bases and J by 7 bases, with 11 bases between. In DNA, the CDR3 is TGTGCCAGCAGCTCCCCTGTGGGGAATGAGCAGTTCTTC. Translated: CASSSPVGNEQFF.

The chain employs TRBV4-2 and TRBJ1-5; D possibly corresponds to TRBD1 (6 bases). Germline-derived CDR1 and CDR2 are LGHNA and YNFKEQ. V lost 4 bases and J lost 4, with 14 bases in between. There are 15 residues in the CDR3. The CDR3 DNA follows: TGTGCCAGCAGCCTCACTAGAGGGGGAAATCAGCCCCAGCATTTT. Protein sequence: CASSLTRGGNQPQHF.

J is TRBJ2-7 and V is TRBV20-1; no reliable D call. This CDR3 has 12 residues. V was trimmed by 5 bases and J by 7 bases, leaving 15 bases between them. The germline gives CDR1 DFQATT, CDR2 SNEGSKA (reference sequence). CDR3: CSALYIRREQYF. The CDR3 bases are TGCAGTGCTTTATACATTCGGCGGGAGCAGTACTTC.

This clonotype was recorded a few times. This rearrangement joins TRBV7-9 to TRBJ2-3, with TRBD2 as a possible D gene (6 bases). The V gene lost 6 bases and the J gene lost 4 bases, with 14 bases spanning the gap. Germline loops: CDR1 SEHNR, CDR2 FQNEAQ (reference sequence). The length of the CDR3 is 14 residues. The CDR3 here is CASRPGLLPDTQYF. The CDR3 nucleotides read TGTGCCAGCAGACCGGGACTTTTACCAGATACGCAGTATTTT. The full variable domain, in which reference TRBV7-9 and TRBJ2-3 provide the parts outside the CDR3, is DTGVSQNPRHKITKRGQNVTFRCDPISEHNRLYWYRQTLGQGPEFLTYFQNEAQLEKSRLLSDRFSAERPKGSFSTLEIQRTEQGDSAMYLCASRPGLLPDTQYFGPGTRLTVL.

The rearrangement links TRBV27 to TRBJ2-5; 12 bases align to TRBD1. CDR1 and CDR2 from the germline V gene are MNHEY and SMNVEV (reference sequence). There are 15 residues in the CDR3. The V gene end was trimmed by 5 bases and the J gene end by 4 bases; junction bases not matched to a gene: 5. The DNA of the CDR3 is TGTGCCAGCAGTCGCCGGGACAGGGGGCTAGAGACCCAGTACTTC. Protein sequence: CASSRRDRGLETQYF.

The chain uses TRBV5-5 and TRBJ2-1; 9 bases align to TRBD1. The CDR3 is 15 amino acids. Per germline, CDR1 SGHKS and CDR2 YYEKEE (reference sequence). Unmatched junction bases numbered 8, after V lost 2 bases and J lost 8 bases. CDR3 amino acids: CASSLSDRGRDEQFF. CDR3 nucleotides: TGTGCCAGCAGCTTATCTGACAGGGGGAGGGATGAGCAGTTCTTC. Combining the CDR3 with reference TRBV5-5 and TRBJ2-1 gives the whole variable domain DAGVTQSPTHLIKTRGQQVTLRCSPISGHKSVSWYQQVLGQGPQFIFQYYEKEERGRGNFPDRFSARQFPNYSSELNVNALLLGDSALYLCASSLSDRGRDEQFFGPGTRLTVL.

The chain carries TRBV4-1 and TRBJ2-2; 11 nucleotides match TRBD2. CDR3 length equals 20 residues. J gave up 4 bases and V 1 base, and 14 bases lay outside the gene matches. CDR1 is MGHRA and CDR2 is YSYEKL in the germline V gene. The CDR3 sequence is CASSQVRIAGGTSGTGELFF. The CDR3 bases are TGCGCCAGCAGCCAAGTACGAATAGCGGGGGGGACCTCGGGCACCGGGGAGCTGTTTTTT.

In this sample, this clonotype turned up once. The V call is TRBV2, the J call TRBJ1-1; 9 bases align to TRBD1. Trimming at V came to 6 bases and at J to 5 bases, leaving 10 bases not matched to a gene. The CDR3 consists of 15 residues. Germline V gene data show CDR1 as SNHLY and CDR2 as FYNNEI. This chain's CDR3 is CASSGKWDRETEAFF. DNA of the CDR3: TGTGCCAGCAGCGGTAAATGGGACAGGGAGACTGAAGCTTTCTTT.

This rearrangement joins TRBV2 to TRBJ2-4; D is possibly TRBD2 (5 bases). Deletions cut 10 bases from V and 7 bases from J, with 17 bases between. The CDR3 extends over 13 amino acids. Germline CDR1 reads SNHLY; CDR2 reads FYNNEI. This CDR3 is CATHGGVRNIQYF. In DNA form, the CDR3 reads TGTGCCACCCACGGAGGAGTAAGGAACATTCAGTACTTC. Full variable domain (rest looked up from reference TRBV2 and TRBJ2-4): EPEVTQTPSHQVTQMGQEVILRCVPISNHLYFYWYRQILGQKVEFLVSFYNNEISEKSEIFDDQFSVERPDGSNFTLKIRSTKLEDSAMYFCATHGGVRNIQYFGAGTRLSVL.

The chain couples TRBV19 to TRBJ2-3; TRBD1 matches at 7 bases. The length of the CDR3 is 15 residues. Germline trimming cut 0 bases from V and 4 bases from J; bases unmatched to any gene: 4. Germline CDR1 and CDR2: LNHDA and SQIVND (reference sequence). Here the CDR3 reads CASSIEGTDPDTQYF. The CDR3 bases are TGTGCCAGTAGTATAGAGGGGACAGATCCAGATACGCAGTATTTT.

The gene calls are TRBV6-1 and TRBJ2-2; possibly TRBD1 or TRBD2 for D (5 bases each). The CDR3 extends over 15 amino acids. The germline V gene has CDR1 MNHNS and CDR2 SASEGT. Between the trimmed V and J ends, which lost 2 bases and 1 base, there was a span of 8 bases. Here the CDR3 DNA reads TGTGCCAGCAGTGAATGGGACGGGAACACCGGGGAGCTGTTTTTT. Its translation is CASSEWDGNTGELFF.

This clonotype appeared once. This chain connects TRBV5-1 to TRBJ2-5; either TRBD1 or TRBD2 may supply D (5 bases each). The germline gives CDR1 SGHRS, CDR2 YFSETQ. The CDR3 totals 14 residues. V lost 4 bases to trimming and J lost 3 bases, with 13 bases between them. The DNA of the CDR3 is TGCGCCAGCAGCCGGGACCTCCTCAAAGAGACCCAGTACTTC. It encodes CASSRDLLKETQYF. The complete variable domain, with remaining parts taken from reference TRBV5-1 and TRBJ2-5, reads KAGVTQTPRYLIKTRGQQVTLSCSPISGHRSVSWYQQTPGQGLQFLFEYFSETQRNKGNFPGRFSGRQFSNSRSEMNVSTLELGDSALYLCASSRDLLKETQYFGPGTRLLVL.

This chain joins TRBV27 and TRBJ1-1; tentative D call: TRBD1 (5 bases). The V gene lost 7 bases and the J gene lost 0 bases, with 15 bases spanning the gap. Germline V gene data show CDR1 as MNHEY and CDR2 as SMNVEV (reference sequence). This CDR3 is built from 15 residues. The CDR3 spells CASTPRTSLNTEAFF. CDR3 DNA sequence: TGTGCCAGCACCCCCCGGACAAGCCTGAACACTGAAGCTTTCTTT.

The V and J genes are TRBV7-9 and TRBJ1-5; 7 bases map to TRBD1. The CDR3 sequence is 13 residues long. Losses at the gene ends were 7 bases for V and 1 base for J; bases not matched to a gene: 1. Germline CDR1 and CDR2: SEHNR and FQNEAQ (reference sequence). The CDR3 DNA reads as TGTGCCAGCAAGACAGGGAGCAATCAGCCCCAGCATTTT. Amino acid sequence: CASKTGSNQPQHF.

The chain links TRBV15 to TRBJ1-1; D is perhaps TRBD1 (5 bases). CDR1 and CDR2 from the germline V gene are LNHNV and YYDKDF (reference sequence). The CDR3 loop spans 16 amino acids. V was trimmed by 4 bases and J by 4 bases, leaving 19 bases between them. The CDR3 protein is CATSNFGGGDTTEAFF. CDR3 coding DNA: TGTGCCACCAGCAACTTTGGGGGAGGGGATACCACTGAAGCTTTCTTT.

V and J are TRBV6-2 or TRBV6-3 and TRBJ2-7; TRBD2 matches at 10 bases. V was pared by 7 bases and J by 7 bases, with 13 bases of the junction left unmatched. CDR3 length: 15 amino acids. CDR1 is MNHEY and CDR2 is SVGEGT in the germline V gene. The CDR3 DNA reads as TGTGCCAGCACCTGGGGGTGGGGACTAGCGAGTGAGCAGTACTTC. Amino acid sequence: CASTWGWGLASEQYF.

This clonotype was counted a few times. This chain joins TRBV7-8 and TRBJ2-7, with TRBD1 matching over 9 bases. Looked up from germline, CDR1 is SGHVS and CDR2 is FQNEAQ. Losses at the gene ends were 4 bases for V and 3 bases for J; bases not matched to a gene: 7. The CDR3 runs 15 residues. CDR3 coding DNA: TGTGCCAGCAGCTCCGGGACAGGGATGGTCTACGAGCAGTACTTC. It codes for CASSSGTGMVYEQYF. The variable domain in full, completed from reference TRBV7-8 and TRBJ2-7, reads GAGVSQSPRYKVAKRGQDVALRCDPISGHVSLFWYQQALGQGPEFLTYFQNEAQLDKSGLPSDRFFAERPEGSVSTLKIQRTQQEDSAVYLCASSSGTGMVYEQYFGPGTRLTVT.

This clonotype was counted between two and nine times. This chain links TRBV7-3 with TRBJ2-3, with 9 bases matching TRBD2. V dropped 5 bases and J dropped 2; count of bases not matched to a gene: 5. The CDR3 is 15 amino acids. Germline V CDR1 and CDR2: SGHTA, FQGTGA. The CDR3 coding sequence is TGTGCCAGCAGCCTTAGCGGGGGCCCCACAGATACGCAGTATTTT. Residues: CASSLSGGPTDTQYF.

V is TRBV29-1 and J is TRBJ2-1; D perhaps matches TRBD1 (7 bases). Germline V gives CDR1 SQVTM, CDR2 ANQGSEA. The CDR3 covers 14 residues. V gave up 3 bases and J gave up 1 base, with 10 bases separating them. CDR3 in DNA: TGCAGCGTTGAGGGGGGACAGTCCTACAATGAGCAGTTCTTC. Amino acids: CSVEGGQSYNEQFF.

The chain combines TRBV19 with TRBJ2-6; TRBD1 matches at 8 bases. The CDR3 length is 18 residues. Per the germline V gene, CDR1 is LNHDA and CDR2 is SQIVND (reference sequence). V lost 6 bases, J lost 0 bases, and 10 bases stayed unmatched. This chain's CDR3 is CASSGTGGFSSGANVLTF. The CDR3 region has the DNA TGTGCCAGTAGCGGGACAGGAGGGTTTTCCTCTGGGGCCAACGTCCTGACTTTC.

The chain employs TRBV28 and TRBJ2-1; TRBD2 matches at 13 bases. Per the germline V gene, CDR1 is MDHEN and CDR2 is SYDVKM. Losses at the gene ends were 4 bases for V and 0 bases for J; bases not matched to a gene: 6. This CDR3 has 18 residues. Here the CDR3 reads CASSWGTSGISSYNEQFF. The CDR3 bases are TGTGCCAGCAGTTGGGGGACTAGCGGGATTAGCTCCTACAATGAGCAGTTCTTC.

The J gene is TRBJ2-3, the V gene TRBV28, with unresolved D. With 5 bases removed from V and 1 base from J, the gap between germline ends came to 13 bases. Germline loops: CDR1 MDHEN, CDR2 SYDVKM. This CDR3 region has 15 residues. In DNA, the CDR3 is TGTGCCAGCAGTACCCGGCAGGCCCGCACAGATACGCAGTATTTT. The encoded protein is CASSTRQARTDTQYF.

Remarks on this clonotype: The germline gene is not matched at one end of the junction; a read error may be the cause. The genes are TRBV5-4 and TRBJ1-1; 7 positions agree with TRBD1. CDR3 size: 14 residues. The germline CDR1 and CDR2 sequences are SGHNT and YYREEE (reference sequence). The CDR3 DNA is TGTGCCAGCAGTTTCAGGGGGTCAAACACTGAAGCTTTGTTT. This translates into CASSFRGSNTEALF.

In regard to this clonotype: It is likely a read error, because the conserved phenylalanine at the end of the CDR3 is missing. The V call is TRBV5-3, the J call TRBJ2-1; a possible D gene is TRBD1 (6 bases). TRBV5-3 is an open reading frame, and its role is uncertain. The CDR3 extends over 14 amino acids. This CDR3 is CASSLGDNYNYQFY. Written as DNA, the CDR3 is TGTGCCAGCAGCTTGGGGGACAACTACAATTATCAGTTCTAC.

This clonotype was counted a few times. Given a much more abundant clone one base away, this may be a read error. V is TRBV7-9 and J is TRBJ2-1; 14 nucleotides align to TRBD2. The CDR3 covers 17 residues. J gave up 0 bases and V 5 bases, and 3 bases lay outside the gene matches. The germline gives CDR1 SEHNR, CDR2 FQNEAQ (reference sequence). The CDR3 bases are TGTGCCAGCAGCGACGGGACTAGCGGGAGCTCCTACAATGAGCAGTTCTTC. As protein: CASSDGTSGSSYNEQFF.

The chain is built from TRBV7-4 and TRBJ1-1; 8 bases line up with TRBD1. J lost 5 bases, V lost 8 bases, and 10 bases had no gene match. Germline loops: CDR1 SGHVT, CDR2 SQSDAQ. CDR3 length: 14 residues. The CDR3 nucleotides are TGTGCCAGCTGGGGGTCACAGGGGGTAACTGAAGCTTTCTTT. It translates to CASWGSQGVTEAFF.

This clonotype was picked up a small number of times. The V call is TRBV7-3, the J call TRBJ2-3; D perhaps matches TRBD2 (6 bases). Trimming pared 2 bases from V and 2 bases from J, leaving 8 bases between. CDR1 is SGHTA, CDR2 FQGTGA, per germline. The CDR3 has 14 amino acids. This CDR3 reads CASSLGTYTDTQYF. The CDR3 region has the DNA TGTGCCAGCAGCTTAGGGACTTACACAGATACGCAGTATTTT. Full variable domain (remainder filled in from reference TRBV7-3 and TRBJ2-3): GAGVSQTPSNKVTEKGKYVELRCDPISGHTALYWYRQSLGQGPEFLIYFQGTGAADDSGLPNDRFFAVRPEGSVSTLKIQRTERGDSAVYLCASSLGTYTDTQYFGPGTRLTVL.

DNA for the CDR3: TGTGCCAGCAGTTACTACGAGGTCCGCAGTGGTTCACCCCTCCACTTT. This sequence encodes CASSYYEVRSGSPLHF. The V gene is TRBV6-2 or TRBV6-3, the J gene TRBJ1-6, with D uncertain. The CDR3 sequence is 16 residues long. Trimming took off 1 base at V and 9 bases at J, with 16 bases between the two ends. Germline V CDR1 and CDR2: MNHEY, SVGEGT.